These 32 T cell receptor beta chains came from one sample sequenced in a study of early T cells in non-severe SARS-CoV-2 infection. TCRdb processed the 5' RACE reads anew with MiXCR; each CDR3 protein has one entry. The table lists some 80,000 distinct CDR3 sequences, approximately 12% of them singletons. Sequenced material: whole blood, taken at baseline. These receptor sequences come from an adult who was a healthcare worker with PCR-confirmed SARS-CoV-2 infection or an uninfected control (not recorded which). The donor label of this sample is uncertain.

For the CDR3, the DNA is TGCAGTGCTTCGACAGAGATAGAAGCTTTCTTT. It codes for CSASTEIEAFF. V and J are TRBV20-1 and TRBJ1-1, with a weak D call TRBD1 (5 bases). The CDR3 runs to 11 residues. V was pared by 5 bases and J by 8 bases, with 12 bases between. Per the germline V gene, CDR1 is DFQATT and CDR2 is SNEGSKA (reference sequence).

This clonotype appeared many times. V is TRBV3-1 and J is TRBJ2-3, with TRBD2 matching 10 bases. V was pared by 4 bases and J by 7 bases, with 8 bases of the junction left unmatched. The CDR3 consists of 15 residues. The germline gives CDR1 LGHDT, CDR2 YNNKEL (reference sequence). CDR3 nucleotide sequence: TGTGCCAGCAGCCCGGGACTAGCGCGCACTCATACGCAGTATTTT. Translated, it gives CASSPGLARTHTQYF.

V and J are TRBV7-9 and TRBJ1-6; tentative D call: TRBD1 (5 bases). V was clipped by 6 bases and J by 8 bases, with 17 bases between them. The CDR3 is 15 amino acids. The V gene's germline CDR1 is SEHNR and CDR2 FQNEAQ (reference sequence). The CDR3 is CASRPRAGIDSPLHF. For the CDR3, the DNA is TGTGCCAGCAGGCCCAGGGCAGGGATTGATTCACCCCTCCACTTT. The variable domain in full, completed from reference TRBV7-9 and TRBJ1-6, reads DTGVSQNPRHKITKRGQNVTFRCDPISEHNRLYWYRQTLGQGPEFLTYFQNEAQLEKSRLLSDRFSAERPKGSFSTLEIQRTEQGDSAMYLCASRPRAGIDSPLHFGNGTRLTVT.

This CDR3 is CASSPPAGDTQYF. Written as DNA, the CDR3 is TGTGCCAGCTCACCACCCGCGGGAGATACGCAGTATTTT. The genes are TRBV18 and TRBJ2-3; weak D call: TRBD2 (5 bases). The CDR3 is 13 residues long. Trimming removed 0 bases from V and 5 bases from J, with 6 bases in between. Germline CDR1 reads KGHSH; CDR2 reads LQKENI.

The CDR3 nucleotides read TGTGCCAGCTCACCTGGGGGGGATGAGCAGTTCTTC. Its protein is CASSPGGDEQFF. V gene TRBV11-3 combines with J gene TRBJ2-1; 7 bases map to TRBD2. Germline V gives CDR1 SGHNT, CDR2 YENEEA. V dropped 8 bases and J dropped 8; count of bases not matched to a gene: 6. There are 12 residues in the CDR3.

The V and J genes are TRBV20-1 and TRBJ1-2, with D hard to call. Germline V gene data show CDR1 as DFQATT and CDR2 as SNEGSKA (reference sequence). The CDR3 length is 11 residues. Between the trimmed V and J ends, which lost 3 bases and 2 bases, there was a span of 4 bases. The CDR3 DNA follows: TGCAGTGCTAGCGACAACTATGGCTACACCTTC. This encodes CSASDNYGYTF.

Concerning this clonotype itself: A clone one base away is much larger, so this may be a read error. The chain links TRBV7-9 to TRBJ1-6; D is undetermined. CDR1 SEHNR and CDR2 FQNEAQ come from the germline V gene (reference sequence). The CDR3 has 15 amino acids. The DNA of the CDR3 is TGTGCCAGCAACTTATCGGAGGGATTTAATTCACCCCTCCACTTT. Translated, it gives CASNLSEGFNSPLHF.

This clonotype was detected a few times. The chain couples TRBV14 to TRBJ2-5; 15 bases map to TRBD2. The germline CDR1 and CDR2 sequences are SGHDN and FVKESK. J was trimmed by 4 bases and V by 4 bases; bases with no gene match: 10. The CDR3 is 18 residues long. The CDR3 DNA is TGTGCCAGCAGCCCCGGACTAGCGGGGGGGGCCGGGTCAGAGACCCAGTACTTC. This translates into CASSPGLAGGAGSETQYF. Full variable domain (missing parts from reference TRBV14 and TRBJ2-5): EAGVTQFPSHSVIEKGQTVTLRCDPISGHDNLYWYRRVMGKEIKFLLHFVKESKQDESGMPNNRFLAERTGGTYSTLKVQPAELEDSGVYFCASSPGLAGGAGSETQYFGPGTRLLVL.

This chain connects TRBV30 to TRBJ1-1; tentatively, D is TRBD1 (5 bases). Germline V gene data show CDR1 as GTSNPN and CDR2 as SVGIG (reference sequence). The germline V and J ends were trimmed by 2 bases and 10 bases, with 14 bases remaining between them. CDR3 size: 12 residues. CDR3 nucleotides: TGTGCCTGGAGTCCTTTGGCCGGGGGAGCTTTCTTT. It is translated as CAWSPLAGGAFF.

The CDR3 DNA sequence: TGCAGTGCGAGCAGGGGGTTGTACGAGCAGTACTTC. Translated: CSASRGLYEQYF. The chain combines TRBV20-1 with TRBJ2-7, with 7 bases identical to TRBD1. This CDR3 contains 12 residues. Unmatched junction bases numbered 6, after V lost 6 bases and J lost 4 bases. Germline V CDR1 and CDR2: DFQATT, SNEGSKA (reference sequence).

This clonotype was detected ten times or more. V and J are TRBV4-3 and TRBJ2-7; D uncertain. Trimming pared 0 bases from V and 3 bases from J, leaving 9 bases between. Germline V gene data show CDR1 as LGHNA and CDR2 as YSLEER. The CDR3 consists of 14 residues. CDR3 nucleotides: TGCGCCAGCAGCCAAGATAATCATTACTACGAGCAGTACTTC. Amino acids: CASSQDNHYYEQYF.

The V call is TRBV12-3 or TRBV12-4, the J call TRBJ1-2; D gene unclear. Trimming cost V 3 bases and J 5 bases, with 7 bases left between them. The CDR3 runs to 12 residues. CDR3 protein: CASSLDEYGYTF. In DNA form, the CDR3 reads TGTGCCAGCAGTTTGGACGAATATGGCTACACCTTC.

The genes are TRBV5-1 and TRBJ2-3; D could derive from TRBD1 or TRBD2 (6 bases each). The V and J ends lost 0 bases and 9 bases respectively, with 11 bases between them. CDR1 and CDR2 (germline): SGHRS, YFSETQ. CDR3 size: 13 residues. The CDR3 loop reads CASSLAGAQTQYF. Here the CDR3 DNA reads TGCGCCAGCAGCTTGGCGGGGGCGCAGACGCAGTATTTT.

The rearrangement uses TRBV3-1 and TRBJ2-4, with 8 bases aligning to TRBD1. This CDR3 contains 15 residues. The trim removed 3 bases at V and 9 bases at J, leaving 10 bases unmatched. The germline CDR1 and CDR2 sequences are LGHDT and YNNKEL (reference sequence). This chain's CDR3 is CASSQYTTGAGIQYF. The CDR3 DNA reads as TGTGCCAGCAGCCAGTATACGACAGGGGCCGGCATTCAGTACTTC.

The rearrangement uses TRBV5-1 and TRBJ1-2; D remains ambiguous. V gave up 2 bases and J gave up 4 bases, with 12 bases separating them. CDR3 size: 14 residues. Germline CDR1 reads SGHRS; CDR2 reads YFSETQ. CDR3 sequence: CASSLDAEGYGYTF. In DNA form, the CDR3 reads TGCGCCAGCAGCTTAGACGCGGAGGGCTATGGCTACACCTTC.

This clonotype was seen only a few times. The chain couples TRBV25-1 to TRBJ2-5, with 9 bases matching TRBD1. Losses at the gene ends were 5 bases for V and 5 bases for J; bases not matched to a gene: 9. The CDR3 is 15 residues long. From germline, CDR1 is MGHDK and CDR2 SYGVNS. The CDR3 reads CASSRDRDRMETQYF. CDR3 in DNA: TGTGCCAGCAGTCGGGACAGGGACAGGATGGAGACCCAGTACTTC.

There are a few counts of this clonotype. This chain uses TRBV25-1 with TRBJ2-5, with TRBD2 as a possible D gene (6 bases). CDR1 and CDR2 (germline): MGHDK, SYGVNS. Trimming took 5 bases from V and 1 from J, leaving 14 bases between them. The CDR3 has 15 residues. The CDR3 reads CASSRGSGTQETQYF. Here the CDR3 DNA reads TGTGCCAGCAGTCGGGGTAGCGGTACCCAAGAGACCCAGTACTTC.

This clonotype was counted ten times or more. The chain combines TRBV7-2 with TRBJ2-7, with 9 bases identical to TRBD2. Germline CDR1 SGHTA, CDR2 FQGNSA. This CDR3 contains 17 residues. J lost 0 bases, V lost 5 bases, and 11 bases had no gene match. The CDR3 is CASSIHASGGSSYEQYF. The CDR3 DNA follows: TGTGCCAGCAGCATTCATGCGAGCGGGGGGAGCTCCTACGAGCAGTACTTC. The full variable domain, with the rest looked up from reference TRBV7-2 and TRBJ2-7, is GAGVSQSPSNKVTEKGKDVELRCDPISGHTALYWYRQSLGQGLEFLIYFQGNSAPDKSGLPSDRFSAERTGGSVSTLTIQRTQQEDSAVYLCASSIHASGGSSYEQYFGPGTRLTVT.

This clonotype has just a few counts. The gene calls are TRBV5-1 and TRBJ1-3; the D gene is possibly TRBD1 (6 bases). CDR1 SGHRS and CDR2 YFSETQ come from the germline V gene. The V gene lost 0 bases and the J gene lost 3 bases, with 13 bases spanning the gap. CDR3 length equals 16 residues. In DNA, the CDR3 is TGCGCCAGCAGCTTGGTGCAGGGGCTGGGTGGAAACACCATATATTTT. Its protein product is CASSLVQGLGGNTIYF.

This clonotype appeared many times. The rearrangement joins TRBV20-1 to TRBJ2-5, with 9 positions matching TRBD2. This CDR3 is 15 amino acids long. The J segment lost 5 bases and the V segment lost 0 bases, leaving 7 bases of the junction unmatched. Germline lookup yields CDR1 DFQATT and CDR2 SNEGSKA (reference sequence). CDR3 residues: CSARDGAGGGETQYF. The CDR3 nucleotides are TGCAGTGCTAGAGATGGAGCGGGAGGCGGTGAGACCCAGTACTTC.

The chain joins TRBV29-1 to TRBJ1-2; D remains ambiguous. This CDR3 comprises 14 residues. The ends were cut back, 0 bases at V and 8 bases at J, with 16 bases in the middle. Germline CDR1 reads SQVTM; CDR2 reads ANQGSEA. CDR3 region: CSVEDDLRAGGYTF. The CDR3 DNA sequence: TGCAGCGTTGAAGATGACCTTCGGGCGGGAGGCTACACCTTC.

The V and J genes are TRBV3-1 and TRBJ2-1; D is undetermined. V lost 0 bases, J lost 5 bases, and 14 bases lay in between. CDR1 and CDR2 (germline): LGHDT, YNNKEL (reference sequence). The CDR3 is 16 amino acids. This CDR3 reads CASSQDRSPAHNEQFF. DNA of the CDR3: TGTGCCAGCAGCCAAGATCGGTCTCCCGCCCACAATGAGCAGTTCTTC.

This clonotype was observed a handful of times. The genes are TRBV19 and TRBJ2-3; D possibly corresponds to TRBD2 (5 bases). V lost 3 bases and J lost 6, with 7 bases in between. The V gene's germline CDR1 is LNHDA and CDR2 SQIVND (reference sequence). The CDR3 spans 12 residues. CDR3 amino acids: CASSMGDDTQYF. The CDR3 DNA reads TGTGCCAGTAGTATGGGAGACGATACGCAGTATTTT. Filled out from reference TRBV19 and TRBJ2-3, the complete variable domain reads DGGITQSPKYLFRKEGQNVTLSCEQNLNHDAMYWYRQDPGQGLRLIYYSQIVNDFQKGDIAEGYSVSREKKESFPLTVTSAQKNPTAFYLCASSMGDDTQYFGPGTRLTVL.

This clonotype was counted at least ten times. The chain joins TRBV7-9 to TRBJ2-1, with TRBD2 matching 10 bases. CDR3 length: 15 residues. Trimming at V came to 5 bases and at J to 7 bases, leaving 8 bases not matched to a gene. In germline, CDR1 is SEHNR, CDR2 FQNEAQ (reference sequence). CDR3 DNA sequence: TGTGCCAGCAGCCGGGGACTAGCGAATTGGAATGAGCAGTTCTTC. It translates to CASSRGLANWNEQFF. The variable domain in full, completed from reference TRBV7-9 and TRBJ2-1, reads DTGVSQNPRHKITKRGQNVTFRCDPISEHNRLYWYRQTLGQGPEFLTYFQNEAQLEKSRLLSDRFSAERPKGSFSTLEIQRTEQGDSAMYLCASSRGLANWNEQFFGPGTRLTVL.

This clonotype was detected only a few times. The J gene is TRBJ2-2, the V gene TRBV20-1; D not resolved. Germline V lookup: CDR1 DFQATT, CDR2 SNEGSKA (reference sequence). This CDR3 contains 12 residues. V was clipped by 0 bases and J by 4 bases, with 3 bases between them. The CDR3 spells CSARDPTGELFF. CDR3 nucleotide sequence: TGCAGTGCTAGAGACCCCACCGGGGAGCTGTTTTTT.

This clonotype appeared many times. The CDR3 protein is CRARGALGPDTEAFF. The CDR3 nucleotides read TGCAGGGCACGGGGGGCGCTGGGTCCGGACACTGAAGCTTTCTTT. The rearrangement joins TRBV20-1 to TRBJ1-1; a weak D match, TRBD1 (6 bases). This CDR3 contains 15 residues. The germline V gene has CDR1 DFQATT and CDR2 SNEGSKA (reference sequence).

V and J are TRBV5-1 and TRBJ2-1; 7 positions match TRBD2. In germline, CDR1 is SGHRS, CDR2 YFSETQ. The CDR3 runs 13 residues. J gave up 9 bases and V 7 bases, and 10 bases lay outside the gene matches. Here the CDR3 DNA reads TGCGCCAGCCGGAAGGCGGGAGATGTTGAGCAGTTCTTC. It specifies CASRKAGDVEQFF.

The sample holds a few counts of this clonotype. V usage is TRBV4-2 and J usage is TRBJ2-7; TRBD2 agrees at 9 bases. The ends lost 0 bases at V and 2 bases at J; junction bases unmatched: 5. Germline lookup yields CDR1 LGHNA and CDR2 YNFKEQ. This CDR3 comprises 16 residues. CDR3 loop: CASSQDRTSVPYEQYF. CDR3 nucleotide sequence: TGTGCCAGCAGCCAAGATCGGACTAGCGTACCCTACGAGCAGTACTTC.

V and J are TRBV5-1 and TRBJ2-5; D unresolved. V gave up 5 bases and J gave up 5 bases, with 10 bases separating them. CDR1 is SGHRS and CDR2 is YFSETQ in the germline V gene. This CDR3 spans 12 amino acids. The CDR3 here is CASSGSEETQYF. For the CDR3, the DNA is TGCGCCAGCAGTGGGTCGGAGGAGACCCAGTACTTC.

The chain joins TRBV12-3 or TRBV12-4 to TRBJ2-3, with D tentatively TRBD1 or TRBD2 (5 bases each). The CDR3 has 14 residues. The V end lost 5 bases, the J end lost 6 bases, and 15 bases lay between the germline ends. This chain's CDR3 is CASSRGAGTDTQYF. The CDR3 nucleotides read TGTGCCAGCAGTCGAGGGGCGGGTACGGATACGCAGTATTTT.

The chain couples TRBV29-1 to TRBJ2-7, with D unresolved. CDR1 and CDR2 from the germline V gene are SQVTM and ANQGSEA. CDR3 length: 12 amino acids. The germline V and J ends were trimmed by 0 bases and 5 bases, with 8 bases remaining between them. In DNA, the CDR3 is TGCAGCGTTGAAGAAAACCGTAACGAGCAGTACTTC. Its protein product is CSVEENRNEQYF.

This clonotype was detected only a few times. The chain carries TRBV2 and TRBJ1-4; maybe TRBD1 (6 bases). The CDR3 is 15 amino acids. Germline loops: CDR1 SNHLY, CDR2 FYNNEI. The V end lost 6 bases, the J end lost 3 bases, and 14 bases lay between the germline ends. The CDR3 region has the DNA TGTGCCAGCAGCCAAGGGGGGACATCTAATGAAAAACTGTTTTTT. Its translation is CASSQGGTSNEKLFF.